This T cell receptor (beta chain) was obtained from a study of monozygotic twins with inflammatory bowel disease. Addition of UMIs with a 6-nucleotide sample barcode was achieved by template switching. TCRdb re-called the 5' RACE reads and shows each CDR3 protein once, DNA omitted. The listing contains fewer than 550,000 distinct CDR3 sequences. The template was total RNA from whole blood, with no T cell sorting. This CDR3 has 14 amino acids. CDR1 is SGHDT and CDR2 is YYEEEE in the germline V gene. The V gene is TRBV5-6, the J gene TRBJ2-5; TCRdb picks TRBD2, but there is no DNA to check that call. This TCR was recovered from a human donor with ulcerative colitis or Crohn's disease, or a healthy co-twin of an affected twin (not recorded which). Sequences were obtained from blood. The CDR3 spells CASSPQGGEETQYF.